The 20 T cell receptor beta chains presented below share a single source sample, sequenced in a study of blood T cell repertoires in COVID-19. The data were produced by immunoSEQ multiplex PCR, yet TCRdb's version contains in-frame clones alone and is incomplete. This table holds about 290,000 clones, roughly 89% found once. The sample comprised peripheral blood. These receptors all come from a woman aged 25-40 years with active or convalescent COVID-19.

The chain employs TRBV5-1 and TRBJ1-1; TRBD1 is a possible D gene (5 bases). The CDR3 consists of 16 residues. Trimming removed 0 bases from V and 13 bases from J, with 25 bases in between. Germline CDR1 and CDR2: SGHRS and YFSETQ. The CDR3 is CASSLADRTSRIVYFF. The CDR3 DNA follows: TGCGCCAGCAGCTTGGCTGATAGGACAAGCCGAATTGTTTATTTCTTT. The complete variable domain, with remaining parts taken from reference TRBV5-1 and TRBJ1-1, reads KAGVTQTPRYLIKTRGQQVTLSCSPISGHRSVSWYQQTPGQGLQFLFEYFSETQRNKGNFPGRFSGRQFSNSRSEMNVSTLELGDSALYLCASSLADRTSRIVYFFGQGTRLTVV.

This clone was recorded only once. J is TRBJ2-7 and V is TRBV30, with D tentatively TRBD2 (6 bases). Per germline, CDR1 GTSNPN and CDR2 SVGIG (reference sequence). V lost 2 bases to trimming and J lost 6 bases, with 17 bases between them. CDR3 size: 14 residues. In nucleotides, the CDR3 is TGTGCCTGGAGTTTATCCGGCCGGGAGACCGAGCAGTACTTC. Translated, it gives CAWSLSGRETEQYF.

The gene calls are TRBV6-1 and TRBJ2-5, with a tentative D call TRBD1 (6 bases). Germline CDR1 reads MNHNS; CDR2 reads SASEGT. The CDR3 is 11 residues long. The ends were cut back, 5 bases at V and 13 bases at J, with 14 bases in the middle. CDR3 in amino acids: CASSITGSPYF. The CDR3 region has the DNA TGTGCCAGCAGTATAACAGGGTCCCCGTACTTC.

In this sample, this clone turned up once. The chain uses TRBV18 and TRBJ1-3, with 8 bases lining up with TRBD1. After removal of 2 bases from V and 3 bases from J, the junction contained 3 bases not matched to a gene. Germline CDR1 KGHSH, CDR2 LQKENI. The CDR3 has 15 residues. The CDR3 reads CASSPGTGIGNTIYF. CDR3 bases: TGTGCCAGCTCACCAGGGACAGGAATTGGAAACACCATATATTTT.

The chain recombines TRBV7-3 with TRBJ1-1; 7 bases line up with TRBD1. The CDR3 has 14 amino acids. Germline V CDR1 and CDR2: SGHTA, FQGTGA. V was pared by 3 bases and J by 1 base, with 2 bases of the junction left unmatched. The CDR3: CASSFQGGNTEAFF. CDR3 coding DNA: TGTGCCAGCAGCTTTCAGGGGGGGAACACTGAAGCTTTCTTT. The whole variable domain, filled in from reference TRBV7-3 and TRBJ1-1, reads GAGVSQTPSNKVTEKGKYVELRCDPISGHTALYWYRQSLGQGPEFLIYFQGTGAADDSGLPNDRFFAVRPEGSVSTLKIQRTERGDSAVYLCASSFQGGNTEAFFGQGTRLTVV.

The chain combines TRBV7-2 with TRBJ2-3; 12 nucleotides match TRBD2. The CDR3 length is 16 residues. Trimming removed 6 bases from V and 5 bases from J; junction bases left unmatched: 9. Germline V gene sequence: CDR1 SGHTA, CDR2 FQGNSA. Written as DNA, the CDR3 is TGTGCCAGCAGTCGAACTAGCGGGGGGTGGAGAGATACGCAGTATTTT. This translates into CASSRTSGGWRDTQYF.

The CDR3 region has the DNA TGTGCCAGCAGTTACACAGGACGGACTGGAAACACCATATATTTT. It specifies CASSYTGRTGNTIYF. The rearrangement links TRBV28 to TRBJ1-3, with a tentative D call TRBD1 (5 bases). Per germline, CDR1 MDHEN and CDR2 SYDVKM. Trimming shortened V by 4 bases and J by 2 bases, and 12 bases separated the two germline ends. This CDR3 has 15 amino acids.

The J gene is TRBJ1-2, the V gene TRBV7-2; D possibly corresponds to TRBD1 (5 bases). The CDR3 spans 15 residues. V was cut by 5 bases and J by 2 bases, with 15 bases left in between. The V gene's germline CDR1 is SGHTA and CDR2 FQGNSA. In DNA form, the CDR3 reads TGTGCCAGCAGCCTTTCGGGGGGGAAGAACTATGGCTACACCTTC. Protein: CASSLSGGKNYGYTF.

In DNA, the CDR3 is TGTGCCATCACCCAGGGTTTTGACACTGAAGCTTTCTTT. It codes for CAITQGFDTEAFF. The chain is built from TRBV10-3 and TRBJ1-1; D might be TRBD1 (5 bases). Trimming shortened V by 7 bases and J by 3 bases, and 12 bases separated the two germline ends. Germline V gives CDR1 ENHRY, CDR2 SYGVKD. This CDR3 comprises 13 residues.

The gene calls are TRBV18 and TRBJ1-2; no clear D. Trimming left V 5 bases short and J 0 bases short, with 10 bases between. Germline CDR1 reads KGHSH; CDR2 reads LQKENI. This CDR3 comprises 14 residues. CDR3 in DNA: TGTGCCAGCTCATTCGAGGTTTCTAACTATGGCTACACCTTC. Its translation: CASSFEVSNYGYTF.

This clone was seen a few times. The chain uses TRBV19 and TRBJ1-6, with a possible D match to TRBD1 (6 bases). The CDR3 totals 15 residues. Looked up from germline, CDR1 is LNHDA and CDR2 is SQIVND (reference sequence). V lost 1 base and J 6 bases, leaving 10 bases between the germline ends. CDR3 sequence: CASSIAGVGNSPLHF. The CDR3 nucleotides are TGTGCCAGTAGTATAGCAGGGGTAGGTAATTCACCCCTCCACTTT. The variable domain in full, with the rest retrieved from reference TRBV19 and TRBJ1-6, is DGGITQSPKYLFRKEGQNVTLSCEQNLNHDAMYWYRQDPGQGLRLIYYSQIVNDFQKGDIAEGYSVSREKKESFPLTVTSAQKNPTAFYLCASSIAGVGNSPLHFGNGTRLTVT.

The rearrangement joins TRBV6-1 to TRBJ1-2, with a possible D match to TRBD1 (6 bases). The length of the CDR3 is 14 residues. Germline loops: CDR1 MNHNS, CDR2 SASEGT. Trimming pared 3 bases from V and 2 bases from J, leaving 10 bases between. CDR3 in DNA: TGTGCCAGCAGTGACGGCAGGGGAAACTATGGCTACACCTTC. As protein: CASSDGRGNYGYTF.

The chain recombines TRBV7-8 with TRBJ1-1; D might be TRBD1 (5 bases). This CDR3 contains 15 residues. Between the trimmed V and J ends, which lost 2 bases and 5 bases, there was a span of 15 bases. Per the germline V gene, CDR1 is SGHVS and CDR2 is FQNEAQ. The CDR3 sequence is CASSLWGAAKTEAFF. In nucleotides, the CDR3 is TGTGCCAGCAGCTTATGGGGCGCGGCTAAAACTGAAGCTTTCTTT.

The rearrangement joins TRBV3-1 (or the pseudogene TRBV3-2) to TRBJ2-1; TRBD2 might be the D (6 bases). Germline CDR1 and CDR2: LGHDT and YNNKEL (reference sequence). Deletions cut 4 bases from V and 7 bases from J, with 20 bases between. The CDR3 is 16 residues long. CDR3 residues: CASSLRGLTPVNEQFF. CDR3 in DNA: TGTGCCAGCAGCCTGAGGGGACTTACTCCCGTTAATGAGCAGTTCTTC.

This clone came up a few times. The chain combines TRBV29-1 with TRBJ1-1; 8 positions agree with TRBD1. The V and J ends lost 3 bases and 5 bases, in that order; junction bases with no gene match: 5. The CDR3 is 13 residues long. Germline V gene data show CDR1 as SQVTM and CDR2 as ANQGSEA. In nucleotides, the CDR3 is TGCAGCGTTGACAGGGGGCAGGCAACTGAAGCTTTCTTT. Residues: CSVDRGQATEAFF. Variable domain in full (rest from reference TRBV29-1 and TRBJ1-1): SAVISQKPSRDICQRGTSLTIQCQVDSQVTMMFWYRQQPGQSLTLIATANQGSEATYESGFVIDKFPISRPNLTFSTLTVSNMSPEDSSIYLCSVDRGQATEAFFGQGTRLTVV.

The genes are TRBV2 and TRBJ1-2; no clear D. This CDR3 is built from 13 residues. From germline, CDR1 is SNHLY and CDR2 FYNNEI. The V gene lost 4 bases and the J gene lost 7 bases, with 13 bases spanning the gap. CDR3 DNA sequence: TGTGCCAGCAGTGGGTATGGCCATGTTGGCTACACCTTC. Amino acid sequence: CASSGYGHVGYTF.

V gene TRBV29-1 combines with J gene TRBJ1-2, with D possibly being TRBD1 (5 bases). The CDR3 has 14 amino acids. The V end lost 4 bases, the J end lost 7 bases, and 19 bases lay between the germline ends. Germline V gene data show CDR1 as SQVTM and CDR2 as ANQGSEA. The CDR3 DNA sequence: TGCAGCGTTGGTAGTAGGGACTCGTGGCGTGGCTACACCTTC. The encoded protein is CSVGSRDSWRGYTF.

CDR3 sequence reads: CASSLATGSYEQYF. The DNA of the CDR3 is TGTGCCAGCAGCCTCGCTACAGGTTCCTACGAGCAGTACTTC. The J gene is TRBJ2-7, the V gene TRBV7-8; a possible D gene is TRBD1 (5 bases). V shed 5 bases and J shed 1 base, with 12 bases lying between them. The CDR3 loop spans 14 amino acids. CDR1 is SGHVS and CDR2 is FQNEAQ in the germline V gene. Using reference TRBV7-8 and TRBJ2-7 for the parts outside the CDR3, the full variable domain is GAGVSQSPRYKVAKRGQDVALRCDPISGHVSLFWYQQALGQGPEFLTYFQNEAQLDKSGLPSDRFFAERPEGSVSTLKIQRTQQEDSAVYLCASSLATGSYEQYFGPGTRLTVT.

The J gene is TRBJ1-1, the V gene TRBV12-5; 8 bases line up with TRBD1. Losses at the gene ends were 6 bases for V and 1 base for J; bases not matched to a gene: 4. The CDR3 has 14 residues. Per the germline V gene, CDR1 is LGHNT and CDR2 is FRNRAP. CDR3 nucleotides: TGTGCTAGTGGACAAGACAGGGGGAACACTGAAGCTTTCTTT. Amino acids: CASGQDRGNTEAFF.

CDR3 DNA sequence: TGCAGCGTTGATTGGTCGGGAGGGACAGATACGCAGTATTTT. Translating it yields CSVDWSGGTDTQYF. J is TRBJ2-3 and V is TRBV29-1; 8 bases align to TRBD2. The length of the CDR3 is 14 residues. V trimming: 3 bases; J trimming: 3 bases; junction bases outside the gene matches: 5. Germline values: CDR1 SQVTM, CDR2 ANQGSEA.